This entry is about one T cell receptor beta chain. The V end was cut by 1 base, the J end by 0 bases, with 8 bases between. CDR1 is MGHRA, CDR2 YSYEKL, per germline. The CDR3 runs to 15 residues. The authors plated around 200,000 CFSE-labeled responder cells with around 200,000 irradiated, violet-dye-labeled stimulator cells. Assay: immunoSEQ multiplex PCR; the TCRdb copy retains only in-frame clones and omits some. The sample shows approximately 4,600 clones, approximately 30% of them seen only once. These data originate in a study of graft-versus-host responses after intestinal transplantation. This clonotype was sampled from a human patient who received an intestinal transplant. Source: alloreactive CD8+ T cells from a mixed lymphocyte reaction culture, taken before intestinal transplant. Regarding subset: CFSE-low proliferating T cells sorted from roughly 6-day pre-transplant mixed lymphocyte reaction (GvH or HvG direction). The genes are TRBV4-1 and TRBJ2-3; D may be TRBD2 (5 bases). Written as DNA, the CDR3 is TGCGCCAGCAGCCAAGGTAGCGTGAGCACAGATACGCAGTATTTT. It translates to CASSQGSVSTDTQYF.